This TCR beta chain was captured by sequencing in a study of beta chain features in type 1 diabetes. The entirety of the isolated RNA underwent reverse transcription, so expressed TCRB transcripts were sequenced. Repertoires were generated with immunoSEQ multiplex PCR, while TCRdb's copy carries only in-frame clones and drops some. The top ten hold less than 1.2% of the sample, which has nearly 350,000 clones, 7% to 10% seen once. Trimming took 5 bases from V and 1 from J, leaving 12 bases between them. Germline CDR1 SGHTA, CDR2 FQGNSA. The CDR3 runs 16 residues. Overall study findings and caveats: The cDNA sequencing approach could over-represent high-TCR-expressing cells. Resolution of whether HLA type affects TCRB rearrangement was not achieved here. The naive, central memory and Treg TCRB repertoires of patients appeared to be more similar to one another than those of healthy donors. When Type 1 diabetes patients were examined, their TCRB CDR3s proved moderately but significantly shorter in all four CD4+ subsets.

Comments on this clone: What it recognizes is unknown.

Sequenced: central memory CD4+ T cells from blood. The TCR sequence derives from a man under 40 with type 1 diabetes. V is TRBV7-2 and J is TRBJ1-6, with D unresolved. In DNA form, the CDR3 reads TGTGCCAGCAGCCGCCCGGGAGGGTCCTATAATTCACCCCTCCACTTT. Protein product: CASSRPGGSYNSPLHF.